These 21 T cell receptor beta chains were all obtained from the same sample, sequenced in a study of shared clonotypes between healthy human individuals. Some clones are missing from TCRdb's copy, which holds only in-frame ones; the method was immunoSEQ multiplex PCR. The table has 950,000 to 1,100,000 clones, around three quarters seen once; the top ten hold roughly 0.55%. The source material was memory CD4+ T cells from PBMCs. Indicated subset: CD45RA-negative fraction. The receptors stem from a man aged 18-30 years in good health. Some clones in this sample may be carry-over from other donors' samples.

V gene TRBV30 combines with J gene TRBJ2-7; 11 positions agree with TRBD2. CDR3 length equals 15 residues. The germline CDR1 and CDR2 sequences are GTSNPN and SVGIG (reference sequence). V gave up 0 bases and J gave up 7 bases; unmatched junction bases: 8. CDR3 coding DNA: TGTGCCTGGAGTGTGGGGACTAGCGGAATCTGGGAGCAGTACTTC. This sequence encodes CAWSVGTSGIWEQYF. Full variable domain (remainder filled in from reference TRBV30 and TRBJ2-7): SQTIHQWPATLVQPVGSPLSLECTVEGTSNPNLYWYRQAAGRGLQLLFYSVGIGQISSEVPQNLSASRPQDRQFILSSKKLLLSDSGFYLCAWSVGTSGIWEQYFGPGTRLTVT.

The chain recombines TRBV14 with TRBJ2-7, with 9 bases aligning to TRBD1. This CDR3 has 14 amino acids. The V and J ends lost 4 bases and 6 bases, in that order; junction bases with no gene match: 7. Germline V gene lookup returns CDR1 SGHDN and CDR2 FVKESK. The CDR3: CASSRPGQGGEQYF. CDR3 sequence (DNA): TGTGCCAGCAGCCGACCGGGACAGGGCGGCGAGCAGTACTTC.

This rearrangement joins TRBV6-6 to TRBJ1-5; the D is unclear. The CDR3 loop spans 14 amino acids. The germline CDR1 and CDR2 sequences are MNHNY and SVGAGI (reference sequence). The V end lost 0 bases, the J end lost 6 bases, and 9 bases lay between the germline ends. This CDR3 is CASSYSIMAQPQHF. CDR3 coding DNA: TGTGCCAGCAGTTACTCAATCATGGCTCAGCCCCAGCATTTT.

The rearrangement uses TRBV18 and TRBJ2-7, with a tentative D call TRBD2 (5 bases). Trimming removed 3 bases at V and 9 bases at J, with 15 bases between. CDR3 length equals 13 residues. Germline CDR1 reads KGHSH; CDR2 reads LQKENI. This chain's CDR3 is CASSPPGVWVQYF. The DNA for the CDR3 is TGTGCCAGCTCACCTCCCGGGGTTTGGGTGCAGTACTTC.

The V and J genes are TRBV4-1 and TRBJ2-5; D perhaps matches TRBD2 (5 bases). The CDR3 covers 15 residues. Looked up from germline, CDR1 is MGHRA and CDR2 is YSYEKL. V dropped 3 bases and J dropped 2 bases, with 13 bases sitting between them. The chain's CDR3 is CASSQIPGSQETQYF. The CDR3 DNA follows: TGCGCCAGCAGCCAGATCCCGGGATCTCAAGAGACCCAGTACTTC.

The chain carries TRBV6-5 and TRBJ2-3, with 11 bases aligning to TRBD1. V shed 6 bases and J 6 bases; nucleotides not matched to a gene: 5. The germline V gene has CDR1 MNHEY and CDR2 SVGAGI. The CDR3 loop spans 14 amino acids. The CDR3 DNA follows: TGTGCCAGCAGACGGACAGGGGGCGTCGATACGCAGTATTTT. It yields the protein CASRRTGGVDTQYF.

Here the CDR3 reads CASSQPGLATDTGELFF. The DNA for the CDR3 is TGTGCCAGCAGCCAACCGGGACTAGCGACAGACACCGGGGAGCTGTTTTTT. The J gene is TRBJ2-2, the V gene TRBV4-2; 10 bases align to TRBD2. Germline V CDR1 and CDR2: LGHNA, YNFKEQ. The CDR3 loop spans 17 amino acids. J gave up 3 bases and V 2 bases, and 6 bases lay outside the gene matches.

This sequence joins TRBV12-5 and TRBJ2-5; 7 nucleotides line up with TRBD2. CDR3 length equals 15 residues. The germline V gene has CDR1 LGHNT and CDR2 FRNRAP. The V gene end was trimmed by 4 bases and the J gene end by 1 base; junction bases not matched to a gene: 6. The CDR3 is CASGSSQRGQETQYF. The CDR3 DNA is TGTGCTAGTGGTTCCTCCCAGCGGGGCCAAGAGACCCAGTACTTC.

Only one count was recorded for this clone. Different DNA sequences within this sample yield the same CDR3. The rearrangement joins TRBV9 to TRBJ2-2; unclear D gene. CDR1 SGDLS and CDR2 YYNGEE come from the germline V gene. The CDR3 length is 15 residues. Trimming pared 0 bases from V and 0 bases from J, leaving 6 bases between. The CDR3 here is CASSVEVANTGELFF. The CDR3 nucleotides are TGTGCCAGCAGCGTAGAGGTCGCGAACACCGGGGAGCTGTTTTTT.

V is TRBV11-2 and J is TRBJ2-3; 8 positions match TRBD1. Trimming took 2 bases from V and 3 from J; bases not matched to a gene: 1. The CDR3 runs to 14 residues. Looked up from germline, CDR1 is SGHAT and CDR2 is FQNNGV. The chain's CDR3 is CASSLTGGTDTQYF. In DNA, the CDR3 is TGTGCCAGCAGCTTAACAGGGGGTACAGATACGCAGTATTTT.

V and J are TRBV6-6 and TRBJ2-5, with a tentative D call TRBD2 (5 bases). Trimming took off 6 bases at V and 1 base at J, with 12 bases between the two ends. Germline assignment: CDR1 MNHNY and CDR2 SVGAGI (reference sequence). The CDR3 has 14 amino acids. CDR3 nucleotides: TGTGCCAGCAGCCCCCGCGGGCCCCAAGAGACCCAGTACTTC. Protein sequence: CASSPRGPQETQYF.

The V gene is TRBV10-3, the J gene TRBJ1-1, with a weak D call TRBD1 (6 bases). V was shortened by 2 bases and J by 4 bases, with 11 bases between the two germline ends. This CDR3 contains 14 residues. Germline lookup yields CDR1 ENHRY and CDR2 SYGVKD. In DNA form, the CDR3 reads TGTGCCATCAGTGAGACAGGGAGGGCCACTGAAGCTTTCTTT. It yields the protein CAISETGRATEAFF.

The rearrangement joins TRBV28 to TRBJ1-1; no definite D call. V lost 9 bases and J 5 bases, leaving 16 bases between the germline ends. The CDR3 is 13 amino acids. CDR1 and CDR2 (germline): MDHEN, SYDVKM. The CDR3 loop reads CASNSGSWTEAFF. The DNA of the CDR3 is TGTGCCAGTAACAGTGGCTCGTGGACTGAAGCTTTCTTT. The full variable domain, completed using reference TRBV28 and TRBJ1-1, is DVKVTQSSRYLVKRTGEKVFLECVQDMDHENMFWYRQDPGLGLRLIYFSYDVKMKEKGDIPEGYSVSREKKERFSLILESASTNQTSMYLCASNSGSWTEAFFGQGTRLTVV.

DNA of the CDR3: TGTGCCAGCAGCCACATGTCTCTCTTTAGGCCCTACGAGCAGTACTTC. Its protein is CASSHMSLFRPYEQYF. This sequence joins TRBV7-9 and TRBJ2-5, with D unclear. The last part of the DNA fits TRBJ2-7 better; the J call may be wrong. Germline CDR1 and CDR2: SEHNR and FQNEAQ (reference sequence). CDR3 size: 16 residues.

The rearrangement joins TRBV5-1 to TRBJ1-3; D is possibly TRBD1 (5 bases). The CDR3 runs to 16 residues. With 2 bases removed from V and 0 bases from J, the gap between germline ends came to 12 bases. The germline gives CDR1 SGHRS, CDR2 YFSETQ. CDR3 region: CASSFREAYSGNTIYF. The CDR3 DNA is TGCGCCAGCAGCTTCAGGGAGGCTTACTCTGGAAACACCATATATTTT.

J is TRBJ2-2 and V is TRBV28, with a tentative D call TRBD1 (5 bases). V was clipped by 3 bases and J by 5 bases, with 13 bases between them. The CDR3 spans 15 residues. Looked up from germline, CDR1 is MDHEN and CDR2 is SYDVKM. The CDR3 bases are TGTGCCAGCAGTTTGTGGCAGGGTGGGACCGGGGAGCTGTTTTTT. Amino acids: CASSLWQGGTGELFF.

In regard to this clone: Other DNA sequences in this specimen translate into the identical CDR3. V usage is TRBV29-1 and J usage is TRBJ2-1; D may correspond to TRBD1 or TRBD2 (5 bases each). CDR1 and CDR2 (germline): SQVTM, ANQGSEA. This CDR3 has 14 residues. Trimming removed 6 bases from V and 3 bases from J, with 15 bases in between. The DNA for the CDR3 is TGCAGCGTCTACGGGACGGGCATCTACAATGAGCAGTTCTTC. This translates into CSVYGTGIYNEQFF.

The rearrangement links TRBV2 to TRBJ2-7, with TRBD2 as a possible D gene (6 bases). The CDR3 is 13 amino acids. Germline assignment: CDR1 SNHLY and CDR2 FYNNEI. Deletions cut 6 bases from V and 2 bases from J, with 11 bases between. Here the CDR3 reads CASSQEGTYEQYF. In DNA, the CDR3 is TGTGCCAGCAGCCAGGAGGGGACCTACGAGCAGTACTTC.

J is TRBJ2-1 and V is TRBV6-5, with 8 bases matching TRBD1. Germline CDR1 is MNHEY and CDR2 is SVGAGI. The CDR3 runs 15 residues. The trim removed 6 bases at V and 0 bases at J, leaving 4 bases unmatched. The CDR3 bases are TGTGCCAGCAGCAAAACAGGGGGCTCCTACAATGAGCAGTTCTTC. Translation: CASSKTGGSYNEQFF.

The rearrangement uses TRBV28 and TRBJ2-3; no clear D gene. CDR3 length: 14 amino acids. V lost 5 bases and J lost 0, with 9 bases in between. Looked up from germline, CDR1 is MDHEN and CDR2 is SYDVKM. CDR3 sequence (DNA): TGTGCCAGCAGTGACCGCCCTAGCACAGATACGCAGTATTTT. This codes for CASSDRPSTDTQYF.

Here the CDR3 reads CSVGGGGGLSYEQYF. The CDR3 DNA reads TGCAGCGTTGGGGGAGGCGGGGGCCTCTCCTACGAGCAGTACTTC. The rearrangement links TRBV29-1 to TRBJ2-5; weak D call: TRBD2 (7 bases). The closer fit of TRBJ2-7 to the DNA end suggests the J call may be wrong. This CDR3 region has 15 residues. Germline CDR1 SQVTM, CDR2 ANQGSEA.